Here is one TCR beta chain with its context. Its cognate antigen has yet to be identified. No much larger clone is present one base from it, and per-base qualities are unavailable. CD4+ T cells from unexposed donors were collected before the COVID-19 pandemic (2011-2018). Naive and memory CD4+ T cells were separated from cryopreserved PBMCs by first enriching for CD4 and then performing EasySep naive CD4+ T cell enrichment. The leukapheresis product used for the unexposed donors was purchased from a commercial source. Ficoll-Paque PLUS gradient centrifugation was used to isolate PBMCs from leukapheresis product or whole blood. PBMCs were either cryopreserved at -140°C or used fresh in the expansion assay. The QIAamp Micro DNA Kit was used to extract genomic DNA from the CD4+ T cells. DNA from uncultured naive and memory CD4+ T cells underwent immunoSEQ TCR-beta sequencing at deep resolution. On the study's bioinformatics: During preprocessing, nonproductive sequences were removed, as were CDR3s that did not start with C, did not end with F or W, or were shorter than 7 amino acids. Cultured and uncultured naive and memory CD4+ repertoires were searched for previously identified spike- and CEF-reactive CDR3s. After three terminal residues were trimmed from each end, CDR3 homology was quantified as pairwise Levenshtein distance using the stringdist R package. TCRdb stores this immuneACCESS table with in-frame sequences only. Part of the clones is absent; in the studies checked, under half of the shortfall reflects unresolved V genes, and no reason is known for the rest. V and J calls and clone size are those listed in that table; D and trimming were worked out from the DNA. The sample table records approximately 70,000 clones; about 92% of these occur just once. The top ten clonotypes cover around 0.21% of the sample.

The data are from a study of CD4 T cells in relation to SARS-CoV-2 and coronaviruses (dated by TCRdb to the early 2020s). As for the study more broadly: HLA restriction was mapped for shared crossreactive spike epitopes using patient-derived lymphoblastoid cell lines. The study assessed, at the TCR clonotype level, memory CD4+ T cell crossreactivity between SARS-CoV-2 and common cold coronavirus spike proteins. A different TCR-beta assay, based on Illumina, was used to sequence expansion assays from other donors in the study. Samples from three pre-COVID donors and the naive versus memory experiments were sequenced with the Adaptive Biotechnologies TCR-sequencing kit; other data were Illumina-based. The investigation overall reported the following: Compared with monoreactive clones, crossreactive clones had significantly weaker SARS-CoV-2-driven expansion, a result consistent with antigenic imprinting. Small numbers of patients and of tested TCRs limited the study. Naive versus memory sequencing indicated the assay detects memory recall responses rather than primary responses primed during culture. About 65% of donors had memory CD4+ clonotypes that crossrecognized SARS-CoV-2 and at least one common cold coronavirus spike. Crossreactivity analysis was centred on spike protein, so crossreactivity against other viral proteins was not assessed. No donor contributed both pre-pandemic and post-infection samples, which limited tracing the source of pre-existing responses.

The sequenced sample was naive CD4+ T cells from PBMCs. The cell subset or site label here, explained by the study, means: naive CD4+ T cells isolated by negative enrichment. The source of this sequence is a human donor in good health.

CDR3 protein: CASSSRDYGYTF. The nucleotides are TGTGCCAGCAGTTCCCGGGACTATGGCTACACCTTC. The V and J segments used are TRBV28 and TRBJ1-2, with the D gene not clear enough to name. The CDR3 sequence holds 12 residues, the cysteine and phenylalanine included. CDR3 DNA is the only sequence kept; it has 36 bases, read in frame from the first base. The junction shows trimming of 4 bases on V and 3 bases on J, plus 6 bases between the germline ends. The germline V gene specifies MDHEN as CDR1 and SYDVKM as CDR2.